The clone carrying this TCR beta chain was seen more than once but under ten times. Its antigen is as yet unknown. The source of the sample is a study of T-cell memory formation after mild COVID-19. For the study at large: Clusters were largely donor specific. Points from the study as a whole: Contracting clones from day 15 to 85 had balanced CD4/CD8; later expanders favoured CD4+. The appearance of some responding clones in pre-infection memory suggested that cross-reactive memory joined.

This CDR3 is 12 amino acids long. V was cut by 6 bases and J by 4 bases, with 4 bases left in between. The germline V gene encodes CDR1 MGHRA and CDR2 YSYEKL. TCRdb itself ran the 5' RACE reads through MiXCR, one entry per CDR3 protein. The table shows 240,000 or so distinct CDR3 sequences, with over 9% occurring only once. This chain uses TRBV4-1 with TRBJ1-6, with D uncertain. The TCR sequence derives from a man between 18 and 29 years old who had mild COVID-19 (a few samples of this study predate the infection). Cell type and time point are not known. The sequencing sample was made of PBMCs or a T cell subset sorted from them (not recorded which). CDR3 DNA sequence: TGCGCCAGCAGGGGATATAATTCACCCCTCCACTTT. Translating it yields CASRGYNSPLHF.